Listed below are T cell receptor beta chains from one sample, sequenced in a study of metastatic and nonmetastatic thyroid tumors. Using MiXCR, TCRdb re-called clones from the PCR reads. The table shows roughly 14,000 clones, with about 31% occurring only once. Sequencing was carried out using tumor tissue. The receptor set was obtained from a female donor with papillary thyroid cancer or a benign thyroid nodule (not recorded which). Some clones in this sample may be carry-over from other donors' samples. The CDR3 runs from the conserved cysteine through the conserved F or W. The D gene is left open where the match is weak. Not all rows give a size; the values are once, few, many and, for expanded clones, a class.

J gene: TRBJ2-1; D gene: TRBD2; V gene: TRBV7-9; clone size: NA; CDR3 DNA: TGTGCCAGCAGCTCGGGGGGCTACAATGAGCAGTTCTTC; CDR3 protein: CASSSGGYNEQFF
J gene: TRBJ1-4; D gene: NA; V gene: TRBV20-1; clone size: NA; CDR3 DNA: TGCAGTGCTAGAGATAGGGGGGGCGGACCGAAACTCTTTTTT; CDR3 protein: CSARDRGGGPKLFF
J gene: TRBJ1-2; D gene: TRBD1; V gene: TRBV28; clone size: medium-sized; CDR3 DNA: TGTGCCAGCACCAAGGGGGCACCCAACTATGGCTACACCTTC; CDR3 protein: CASTKGAPNYGYTF
J gene: TRBJ2-2; D gene: NA; V gene: TRBV6-1; clone size: few; CDR3 DNA: TGTGCCAGCAGTTCAATGGGAGTTAACACCGGGGAGCTGTTTTTT; CDR3 protein: CASSSMGVNTGELFF
J gene: TRBJ1-3; D gene: NA; V gene: TRBV6-4; clone size: many; CDR3 DNA: TGTGCCAGAGATCGGGACGTTGGAAACACCATATATTTT; CDR3 protein: CARDRDVGNTIYF
J gene: TRBJ2-1; D gene: TRBD2; V gene: TRBV6-2/TRBV6-3; clone size: few; CDR3 DNA: TGTGCCAGCCGTCCTCCTAGCGGGGGGGCCTTGGTCTTC; CDR3 protein: CASRPPSGGALVF
J gene: TRBJ2-2; D gene: TRBD2; V gene: TRBV11-3; clone size: NA; CDR3 DNA: TGTGCCAGCAGCTTAGACCTAGCGGGACGGGCCGGGGAGCTGTTTTTT; CDR3 protein: CASSLDLAGRAGELFF
J gene: TRBJ1-4; D gene: NA; V gene: TRBV2; clone size: many; CDR3 DNA: TGTGCCAGCAGTGAAAGTCCCGGTTCCCCCGAAAAACTGTTTTTT; CDR3 protein: CASSESPGSPEKLFF
J gene: TRBJ1-4; D gene: TRBD1; V gene: TRBV30; clone size: NA; CDR3 DNA: TGTGCCTGGAGCTCAGGGGGTACTAATGAAAAACTGTTTTTT; CDR3 protein: CAWSSGGTNEKLFF
J gene: TRBJ1-4; D gene: NA; V gene: TRBV6-1; clone size: medium-sized; CDR3 DNA: TGTGCCAGCAGTAAAGCCACAGGGTCGAATGAAAAACTGTTTTTT; CDR3 protein: CASSKATGSNEKLFF
J gene: TRBJ2-3; D gene: NA; V gene: TRBV4-2; clone size: many; CDR3 DNA: TGTGCCAGCAGCCACCAGAGCGATACGCAGTATTTT; CDR3 protein: CASSHQSDTQYF
J gene: TRBJ1-3; D gene: NA; V gene: TRBV12-5; clone size: many; CDR3 DNA: TGTGCTAGTGGTTTGACAGCTGGAAACACCATATATTTT; CDR3 protein: CASGLTAGNTIYF
J gene: TRBJ1-2; D gene: NA; V gene: TRBV28; clone size: once; CDR3 DNA: TGTGCCAGCAGTTCCGACCGACACTATGGCTACACCTTC; CDR3 protein: CASSSDRHYGYTF
J gene: TRBJ2-2; D gene: NA; V gene: TRBV7-2; clone size: NA; CDR3 DNA: TGTGCCAGCTCCCAAAGGCGGCTAGACACCGGGGAGCTGTTTTTT; CDR3 protein: CASSQRRLDTGELFF
J gene: TRBJ2-3; D gene: NA; V gene: TRBV9; clone size: many; CDR3 DNA: TGTGCCAGCAGCCCCGGAGATGATTCAGATACGCAGTATTTT; CDR3 protein: CASSPGDDSDTQYF
J gene: TRBJ2-3; D gene: TRBD1; V gene: TRBV5-1; clone size: many; CDR3 DNA: TGCGCCAGCAGCCCAGGACAGGGGGGTCGCACAGATACGCAGTATTTT; CDR3 protein: CASSPGQGGRTDTQYF